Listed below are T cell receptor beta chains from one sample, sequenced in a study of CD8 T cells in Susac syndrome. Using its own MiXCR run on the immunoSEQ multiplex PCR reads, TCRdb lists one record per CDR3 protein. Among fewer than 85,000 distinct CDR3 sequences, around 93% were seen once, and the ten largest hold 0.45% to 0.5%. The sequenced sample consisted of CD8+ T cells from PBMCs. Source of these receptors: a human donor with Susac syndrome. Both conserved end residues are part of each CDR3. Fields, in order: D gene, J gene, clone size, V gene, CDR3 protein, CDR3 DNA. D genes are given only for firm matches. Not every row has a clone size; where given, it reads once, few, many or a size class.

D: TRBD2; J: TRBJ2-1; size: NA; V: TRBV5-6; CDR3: CASSAGLAGYEQFF; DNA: TGTGCCAGCAGCGCGGGACTAGCGGGATATGAGCAGTTCTTC
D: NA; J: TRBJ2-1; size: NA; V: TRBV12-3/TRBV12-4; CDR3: CASSFMTGYNEQFF; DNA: TGTGCCAGCAGTTTTATGACGGGCTACAATGAGCAGTTCTTC
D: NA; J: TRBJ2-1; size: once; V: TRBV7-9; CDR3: CASSTPARGRTYNEQFF; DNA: TGTGCCAGCAGCACCCCGGCCCGAGGGAGAACCTACAATGAGCAGTTCTTC
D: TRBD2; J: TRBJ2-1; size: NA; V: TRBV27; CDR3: CASSLKTSGIREQFF; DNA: TGTGCCAGCAGTTTAAAGACTAGCGGGATCAGGGAGCAGTTCTTC
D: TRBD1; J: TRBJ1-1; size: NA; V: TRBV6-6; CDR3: CASRRTGSDTEAFF; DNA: TGTGCCAGCAGGCGGACAGGGTCGGACACTGAAGCTTTCTTT
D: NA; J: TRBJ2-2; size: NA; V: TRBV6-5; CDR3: CASSYTVTTGELFF; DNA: TGTGCCAGCAGTTACACCGTTACCACCGGGGAGCTGTTTTTT
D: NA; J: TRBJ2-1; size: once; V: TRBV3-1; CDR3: CASSQWVGVYNEQFF; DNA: TGTGCCAGCAGCCAGTGGGTAGGGGTATACAATGAGCAGTTCTTC
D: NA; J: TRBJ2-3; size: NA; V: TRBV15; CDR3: CATSRDRLTDSTDTQYF; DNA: TGTGCCACCAGCAGAGACAGACTGACAGATAGCACAGATACGCAGTATTTT
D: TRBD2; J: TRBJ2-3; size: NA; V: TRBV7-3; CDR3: CASSSGTSGYTDTQYF; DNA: TGTGCCAGCAGCTCCGGGACTAGCGGATACACAGATACGCAGTATTTT
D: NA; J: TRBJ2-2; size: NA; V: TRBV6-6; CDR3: CASTLDRNTGELFF; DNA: TGTGCCAGCACCCTGGACAGAAACACCGGGGAGCTGTTTTTT
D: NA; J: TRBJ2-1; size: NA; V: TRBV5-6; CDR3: CASSLDGLGGAAQFF; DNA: TGTGCCAGCAGCCTAGACGGACTTGGGGGGGCGGCGCAGTTCTTC
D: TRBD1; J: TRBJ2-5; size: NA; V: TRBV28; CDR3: CASQGAQGTSQETQYF; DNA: TGTGCCAGTCAGGGGGCGCAGGGAACATCGCAAGAGACCCAGTACTTC
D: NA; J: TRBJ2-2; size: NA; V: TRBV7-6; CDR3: CASSHPTGVTGELFF; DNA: TGTGCCAGCAGCCACCCAACGGGGGTAACCGGGGAGCTGTTTTTT
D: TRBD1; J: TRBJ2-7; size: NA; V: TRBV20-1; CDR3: CSARDWGQAGQGAYEQYF; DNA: TGCAGTGCTAGAGATTGGGGGCAGGCGGGACAGGGTGCTTACGAGCAGTACTTC
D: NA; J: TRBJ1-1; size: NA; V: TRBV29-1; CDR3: CSVVHTEAFF; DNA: TGCAGCGTTGTCCACACTGAAGCTTTCTTT
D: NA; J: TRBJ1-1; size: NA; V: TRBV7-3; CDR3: CASSSGQPNTEAFF; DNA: TGTGCCAGCAGCTCAGGACAGCCGAACACTGAAGCTTTCTTT
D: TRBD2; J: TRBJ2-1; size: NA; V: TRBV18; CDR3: CASSPPALAGYNEQFF; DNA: TGTGCCAGCTCACCACCGGCACTAGCGGGCTACAATGAGCAGTTCTTC
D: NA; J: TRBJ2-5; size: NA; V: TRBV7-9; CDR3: CASSPPPLETQYF; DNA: TGTGCCAGCAGCCCCCCCCCTTTGGAGACCCAGTACTTC
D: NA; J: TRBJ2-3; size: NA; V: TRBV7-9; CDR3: CASSATGTPTDTQYF; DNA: TGTGCCAGCAGCGCCACCGGGACACCAACAGATACGCAGTATTTT
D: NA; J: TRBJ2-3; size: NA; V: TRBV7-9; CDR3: CASSPGDSTDTQYF; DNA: TGTGCCAGCAGCCCCGGGGACTCCACAGATACGCAGTATTTT
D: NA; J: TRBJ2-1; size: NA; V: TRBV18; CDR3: CASSPPRLDEQFF; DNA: TGTGCCAGCTCACCACCTCGACTAGATGAGCAGTTCTTC
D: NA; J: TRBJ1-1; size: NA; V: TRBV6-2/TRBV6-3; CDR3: CASSYSRGSEAFF; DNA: TGTGCCAGCAGTTACTCGAGGGGCTCTGAAGCTTTCTTT
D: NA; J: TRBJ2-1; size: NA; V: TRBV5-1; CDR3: CASSLHEGSSYNEQFF; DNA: TGCGCCAGCAGCTTGCACGAGGGGAGCTCCTACAATGAGCAGTTCTTC
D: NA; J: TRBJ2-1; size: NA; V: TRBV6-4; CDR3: CASSVQMGGNEQFF; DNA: TGTGCCAGCAGTGTCCAGATGGGGGGCAATGAGCAGTTCTTC
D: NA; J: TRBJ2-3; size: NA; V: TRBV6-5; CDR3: CASSYLDTQYF; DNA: TGTGCCAGCAGTTATTTAGATACGCAGTATTTT
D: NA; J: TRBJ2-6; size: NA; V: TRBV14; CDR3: CASSQDEPIGTVTTGANVLTF; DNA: TGTGCCAGCAGCCAAGATGAACCCATCGGGACGGTGACTACTGGGGCCAACGTCCTGACTTTC
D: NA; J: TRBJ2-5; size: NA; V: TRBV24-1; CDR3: CATSSGLQETQYF; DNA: TGTGCCACCAGTTCGGGGCTCCAAGAGACCCAGTACTTC
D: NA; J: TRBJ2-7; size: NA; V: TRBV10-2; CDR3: CASSDVAAYEQYF; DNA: TGCGCCAGCAGTGACGTAGCAGCCTACGAGCAGTACTTC
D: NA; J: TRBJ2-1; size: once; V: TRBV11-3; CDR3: CASSSGVGPNNEQFF; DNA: TGTGCCAGCAGCTCCGGAGTAGGGCCCAACAATGAGCAGTTCTTC
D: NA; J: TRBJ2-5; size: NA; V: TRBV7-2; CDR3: CASNIVGQETQYF; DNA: TGTGCCAGCAATATCGTGGGTCAAGAGACCCAGTACTTC
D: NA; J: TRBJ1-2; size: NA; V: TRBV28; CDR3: CASRGVTAESNYGYTF; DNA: TGTGCCAGCAGGGGGGTGACTGCCGAATCGAACTATGGCTACACCTTC